The 26 T cell receptor beta chains in this list originate from one sample, sequenced in a study of shared clonotypes between healthy human individuals. Repertoires were generated with immunoSEQ multiplex PCR, while TCRdb's copy carries only in-frame clones and drops some. The table shows around 500,000 clones, with approximately 80% occurring only once. The sequenced sample was PBMCs. These receptors originate from a woman between 40 and 50 years old in good health. Some clones in this sample may be carry-over from other donors' samples.

This clone was detected a few times. A junction end diverges from the germline sequence, so it may reflect a read error. The V call is TRBV28, the J call TRBJ2-5, with D hard to call. This CDR3 spans 12 amino acids. The germline CDR1 and CDR2 sequences are MDHEN and SYDVKM. The CDR3 region is CAGSLFQETQYF. CDR3 coding DNA: TGTGCCGGCAGTTTGTTTCAAGAGACCCAGTACTTC.

The gene calls are TRBV19 and TRBJ2-2; TRBD2 is a possible D gene (5 bases). The CDR3 has 17 amino acids. The V end was cut by 6 bases, the J end by 0 bases, with 17 bases between. Germline V gives CDR1 LNHDA, CDR2 SQIVND (reference sequence). This chain's CDR3 is CASRLPGSAANTGELFF. The CDR3 coding sequence is TGTGCCAGTAGGCTTCCGGGATCGGCTGCGAACACCGGGGAGCTGTTTTTT.

This clone was counted a single time. The chain is built from TRBV27 and TRBJ1-2; a possible D gene is TRBD1 (5 bases). CDR1 is MNHEY, CDR2 SMNVEV, per germline (reference sequence). The CDR3 runs 12 residues. V lost 6 bases, J lost 8 bases, and 13 bases lay in between. The CDR3 DNA is TGTGCCAGCAGGGCGGGGGGTAGGGGCTACACCTTC. Amino acids: CASRAGGRGYTF.

This clone turned up a few times. V gene TRBV10-2 combines with J gene TRBJ2-1, with 13 bases aligning to TRBD2. There are 15 residues in the CDR3. Trimming took 6 bases from V and 2 from J; bases not matched to a gene: 1. Germline assignment: CDR1 WSHSY and CDR2 SAAADI. CDR3 protein: CASRGLAGTYNEQFF. The CDR3 bases are TGCGCCAGCAGGGGACTAGCGGGAACCTACAATGAGCAGTTCTTC.

This clone was detected a few times. It differs at one base from a far larger clone, so likely a read error. The chain has TRBV30 and TRBJ1-1; D remains unclear. The V end lost 5 bases, the J end lost 0 bases, and 10 bases lay between the germline ends. The CDR3 runs to 13 residues. The germline V gene has CDR1 GTSNPN and CDR2 SVGIG (reference sequence). CDR3 in amino acids: CAWVWNMNTEAFF. The CDR3 nucleotides read TGTGCCTGGGTCTGGAACATGAACACTGAAGCTTTCTTT.

The rearrangement joins TRBV5-8 to TRBJ1-1, with D possibly matching TRBD1 (5 bases). V lost 5 bases and J 0 bases, leaving 11 bases between the germline ends. The CDR3 is made up of 14 amino acids. CDR1 is SGHTS and CDR2 is YDEGEE in the germline V gene. The CDR3 loop reads CASRMTALNTEAFF. CDR3 coding DNA: TGTGCCAGCAGGATGACAGCCTTGAACACTGAAGCTTTCTTT.

The chain joins TRBV18 to TRBJ2-1, with TRBD2 matching 11 bases. With V trimmed by 3 bases and J by 10 bases, 8 bases remained unmatched. CDR3 length: 15 residues. Germline CDR1 and CDR2: KGHSH and LQKENI. CDR3 protein: CASSPGTSGRIEQFF. CDR3 DNA: TGTGCCAGCTCACCCGGGACTAGCGGCCGGATCGAGCAGTTCTTC.

This sequence joins TRBV18 and TRBJ2-5; no reliable D call. This CDR3 is built from 13 residues. Germline CDR1 and CDR2: KGHSH and LQKENI. Deletions cut 4 bases from V and 2 bases from J, with 8 bases between. The CDR3 sequence: CASSLGAQETQYF. CDR3 nucleotide sequence: TGTGCCAGCTCACTGGGCGCACAAGAGACCCAGTACTTC.

On this clone itself: This likely came from a read error, as a far larger clone is one base away. V and J are TRBV7-8 and TRBJ2-5; D ambiguous. The J call is doubtful: the DNA matches TRBJ2-7 better. This CDR3 comprises 15 residues. Germline V gives CDR1 SGHVS, CDR2 FQNEAQ. CDR3 bases: TGTGCCAACAGTTTCCTCCGCTACTCACCCTACGAGCAGTACTTC. It encodes CANSFLRYSPYEQYF.

This clone was detected only a few times. The rearrangement uses TRBV27 and TRBJ1-1; TRBD1 aligns across 7 bases. Germline V gene data show CDR1 as MNHEY and CDR2 as SMNVEV (reference sequence). The CDR3 has 16 amino acids. With 3 bases clipped from V and 0 bases from J, the junction kept 7 bases outside the gene matches. The CDR3 protein is CASSLLGQYMNTEAFF. DNA for the CDR3: TGTGCCAGCAGTTTGCTGGGACAGTACATGAACACTGAAGCTTTCTTT.

This clone was seen a few times. This chain joins TRBV18 and TRBJ1-5; D not resolved. Germline CDR1 KGHSH, CDR2 LQKENI. The CDR3 runs to 13 residues. The ends were cut back, 6 bases at V and 0 bases at J, with 6 bases in the middle. DNA for the CDR3: TGTGCCAGCTCCTGGGATAGCAATCAGCCCCAGCATTTT. Protein: CASSWDSNQPQHF.

J is TRBJ2-5 and V is TRBV9; possibly TRBD2 for D (6 bases). Germline V gives CDR1 SGDLS, CDR2 YYNGEE. The CDR3 is made up of 14 amino acids. V lost 2 bases to trimming and J lost 4 bases, with 12 bases between them. As DNA, the CDR3 is TGTGCCAGCAGCGTGGGGGGAATGGGAGAGACCCAGTACTTC. This encodes CASSVGGMGETQYF.

A remark on this clone: Other DNA sequences within the sample encode an identical CDR3. CDR3 nucleotide sequence: TGTGCCAGCAGCGTTAGGCTACAAGAGACCCAGTACTTC. Amino acid sequence: CASSVRLQETQYF. The chain employs TRBV9 and TRBJ2-5; D ambiguous. Germline V gene lookup returns CDR1 SGDLS and CDR2 YYNGEE. The V and J ends lost 2 bases and 2 bases respectively, with 7 bases between them. This CDR3 contains 13 residues. The entire variable domain, with the rest obtained from reference TRBV9 and TRBJ2-5, is as follows: DSGVTQTPKHLITATGQRVTLRCSPRSGDLSVYWYQQSLDQGLQFLIQYYNGEERAKGNILERFSAQQFPDLHSELNLSSLELGDSALYFCASSVRLQETQYFGPGTRLLVL.

A remark on this clone: Other DNA variants within this sample encode the same CDR3. This chain connects TRBV18 to TRBJ2-7, with a possible D match to TRBD1 (6 bases). V shed 3 bases and J shed 3 bases, with 12 bases lying between them. CDR1 is KGHSH, CDR2 LQKENI, per germline. CDR3 length: 14 residues. CDR3 nucleotide sequence: TGTGCCAGCTCACCGCCGACAGGCTACTACGAGCAGTACTTC. Its protein product is CASSPPTGYYEQYF.

The rearrangement uses TRBV28 and TRBJ1-5; 8 bases line up with TRBD1. The CDR3 covers 19 residues. Germline V CDR1 and CDR2: MDHEN, SYDVKM. The trim removed 5 bases at V and 5 bases at J, leaving 20 bases unmatched. The CDR3, as DNA: TGTGCCAGCAGTCCACTACCGAAACAGGGGGTGGTCCGAGATCAGCCCCAGCATTTT. Its translation: CASSPLPKQGVVRDQPQHF.

At least ten counts were recorded for this clone. Within the sample, other DNA sequences also encode this same CDR3. This rearrangement joins TRBV30 to TRBJ2-3, with 7 bases lining up with TRBD2. Unmatched junction bases numbered 9, after V lost 0 bases and J lost 3 bases. The CDR3 consists of 16 residues. The germline gives CDR1 GTSNPN, CDR2 SVGIG (reference sequence). CDR3 DNA: TGTGCCTGGAGTGTACCACCGGGAGGCGGGACAGATACGCAGTATTTT. Translating gives CAWSVPPGGGTDTQYF.

The J gene is TRBJ1-4, the V gene TRBV28; D remains unclear. CDR1 and CDR2 (germline): MDHEN, SYDVKM. The CDR3 is 15 residues long. V dropped 6 bases and J dropped 4 bases, with 15 bases sitting between them. This CDR3 is CASSSPRRSNEKLFF. CDR3 nucleotides: TGTGCCAGCAGCTCCCCAAGACGTAGTAATGAAAAACTGTTTTTT.

This chain's CDR3 is CASSGWYGVTFF. CDR3 coding DNA: TGTGCCAGCAGTGGATGGTACGGGGTAACTTTCTTT. The genes are TRBV2 and TRBJ1-1; D is undetermined. CDR3 length: 12 residues. V was pared by 4 bases and J by 12 bases, with 15 bases between. Germline V gene data show CDR1 as SNHLY and CDR2 as FYNNEI.

The rearrangement joins TRBV15 to TRBJ1-3, with D possibly TRBD1 on 6 matching bases. Germline-derived CDR1 and CDR2 are LNHNV and YYDKDF (reference sequence). Trimming removed 6 bases from V and 0 bases from J, with 18 bases in between. The CDR3 consists of 17 residues. CDR3 amino acids: CATRASDSQSSGNTIYF. The CDR3 DNA is TGTGCCACCAGAGCATCGGACAGCCAGAGCTCTGGAAACACCATATATTTT.

To note about this clone: A single base separates this from a much larger clone, so it may be a read error. The chain recombines TRBV29-1 with TRBJ1-1, with TRBD1 as a possible D gene (5 bases). Germline V CDR1 and CDR2: SQVTM, ANQGSEA. CDR3 size: 14 residues. The ends were cut back, 4 bases at V and 1 base at J, with 13 bases in the middle. This CDR3 reads CSVAGRGANTEAFF. The CDR3 DNA reads TGCAGCGTTGCGGGGAGAGGGGCGAACACTGAAGCTTTCTTT.

Comments on this clone: Compared with germline, one end of the junction differs, possibly owing to a read error. The chain is built from TRBV7-2 and TRBJ1-5; D is uncertain. The CDR3 runs to 14 residues. CDR1 and CDR2 from the germline V gene are SGHTA and FQGNSA. The CDR3 DNA reads as TGTGCCGGCAGCTTAGGTAGGGATCGTCAGCCCCAGCATTTT. Protein product: CAGSLGRDRQPQHF.

The chain uses TRBV5-4 and TRBJ2-2, with D unclear. Germline lookup yields CDR1 SGHNT and CDR2 YYREEE (reference sequence). V lost 0 bases and J 0 bases, leaving 12 bases between the germline ends. This CDR3 region has 17 residues. CDR3: CASSLGQPGSNTGELFF. In DNA, the CDR3 is TGTGCCAGCAGCTTGGGACAACCCGGGTCGAACACCGGGGAGCTGTTTTTT.

The rearrangement joins TRBV29-1 to TRBJ2-1, with D perhaps assigned TRBD1 or TRBD2 (5 bases each). The length of the CDR3 is 13 residues. Germline assignment: CDR1 SQVTM and CDR2 ANQGSEA. V lost 7 bases and J lost 5, with 15 bases in between. The CDR3 here is CSAEGLADNEQFF. In DNA form, the CDR3 reads TGCAGCGCCGAGGGGCTAGCCGACAATGAGCAGTTCTTC.

The rearrangement uses TRBV27 and TRBJ1-5; a possible D gene is TRBD1 (5 bases). The CDR3 loop spans 18 amino acids. V was pared by 6 bases and J by 3 bases, with 24 bases between. The V gene's germline CDR1 is MNHEY and CDR2 SMNVEV (reference sequence). The CDR3 sequence: CASRTTGVGARINQPQHF. Written as DNA, the CDR3 is TGTGCCAGCAGAACCACGGGGGTGGGAGCACGCATCAATCAGCCCCAGCATTTT.

The sample holds a few counts of this clone. The chain links TRBV9 to TRBJ2-7, with D possibly matching TRBD1 (9 bases). Trimming cost V 3 bases and J 3 bases, with 16 bases left between them. This CDR3 contains 15 residues. CDR1 is SGDLS and CDR2 is YYNGEE in the germline V gene. CDR3 amino acids: CASSAGGTGNYEQYF. CDR3 in DNA: TGTGCCAGCAGCGCGGGGGGGACAGGGAACTACGAGCAGTACTTC.

This clone appeared a single time. V is TRBV5-1 and J is TRBJ2-7; D is possibly TRBD1 (6 bases). Trimming took 3 bases from V and 0 from J, leaving 10 bases between them. This CDR3 has 14 residues. From germline, CDR1 is SGHRS and CDR2 YFSETQ. CDR3 DNA: TGCGCCAGCAGCTGGGACACCGCCTCCTACGAGCAGTACTTC. Residues: CASSWDTASYEQYF. The entire variable domain, with the rest obtained from reference TRBV5-1 and TRBJ2-7, is as follows: KAGVTQTPRYLIKTRGQQVTLSCSPISGHRSVSWYQQTPGQGLQFLFEYFSETQRNKGNFPGRFSGRQFSNSRSEMNVSTLELGDSALYLCASSWDTASYEQYFGPGTRLTVT.